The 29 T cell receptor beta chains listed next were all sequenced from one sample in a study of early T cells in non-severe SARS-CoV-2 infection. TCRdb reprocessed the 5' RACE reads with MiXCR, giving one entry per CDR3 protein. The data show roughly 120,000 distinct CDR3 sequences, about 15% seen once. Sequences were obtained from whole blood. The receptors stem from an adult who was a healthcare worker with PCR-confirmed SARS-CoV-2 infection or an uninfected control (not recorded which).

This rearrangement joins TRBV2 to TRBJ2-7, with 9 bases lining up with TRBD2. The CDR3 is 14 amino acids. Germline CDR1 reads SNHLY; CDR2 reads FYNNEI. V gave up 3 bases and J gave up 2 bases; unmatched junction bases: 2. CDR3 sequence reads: CASSEERGAYEQYF. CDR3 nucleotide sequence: TGTGCCAGCAGTGAGGAGCGGGGGGCCTACGAGCAGTACTTC.

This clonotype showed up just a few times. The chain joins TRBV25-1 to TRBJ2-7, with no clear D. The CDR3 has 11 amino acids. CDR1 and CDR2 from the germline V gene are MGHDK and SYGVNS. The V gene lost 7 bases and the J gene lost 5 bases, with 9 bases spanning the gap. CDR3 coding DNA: TGTGCCAGCATGGGGTACCACGAGCAGTACTTC. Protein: CASMGYHEQYF.

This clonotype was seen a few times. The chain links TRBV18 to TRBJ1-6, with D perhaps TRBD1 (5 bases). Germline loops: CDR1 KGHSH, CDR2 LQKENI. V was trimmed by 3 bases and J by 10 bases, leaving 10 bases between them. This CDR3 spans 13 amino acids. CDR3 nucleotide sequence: TGTGCCAGCTCACCGGGGGGATCCTCACCCCTCCACTTT. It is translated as CASSPGGSSPLHF.

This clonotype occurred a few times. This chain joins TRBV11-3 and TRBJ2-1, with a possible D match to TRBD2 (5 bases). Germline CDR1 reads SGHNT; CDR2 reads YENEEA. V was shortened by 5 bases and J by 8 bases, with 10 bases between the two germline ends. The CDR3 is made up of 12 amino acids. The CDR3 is CASSPAGDEQFF. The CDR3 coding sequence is TGTGCCAGCAGCCCCGCGGGCGATGAGCAGTTCTTC.

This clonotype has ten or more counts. CDR3 bases: TGTGCCAGCAGTAAAGGGGACCGGAACACTGAAGCTTTCTTT. The encoded protein is CASSKGDRNTEAFF. The chain links TRBV2 to TRBJ1-1; TRBD1 is a possible D gene (5 bases). The CDR3 length is 14 residues. With 5 bases removed from V and 1 base from J, the gap between germline ends came to 11 bases. Germline values: CDR1 SNHLY, CDR2 FYNNEI.

CDR3 bases: TGTGCCAGCAGTTATGGAGGGACCCTAGCCCAGTACTTC. It encodes CASSYGGTLAQYF. V gene TRBV6-2 or TRBV6-3 combines with J gene TRBJ2-5, with D maybe TRBD2 (6 bases). Between the trimmed V and J ends, which lost 3 bases and 9 bases, there was a span of 14 bases. The germline V gene encodes CDR1 MNHEY and CDR2 SVGEGT. The CDR3 runs to 13 residues.

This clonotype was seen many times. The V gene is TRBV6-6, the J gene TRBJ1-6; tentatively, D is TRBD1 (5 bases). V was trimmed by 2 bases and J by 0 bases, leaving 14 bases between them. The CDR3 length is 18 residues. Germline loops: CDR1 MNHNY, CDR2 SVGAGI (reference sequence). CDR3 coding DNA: TGTGCCAGCAGTTACGAGGGGCTCCAAAGCTCCTATAATTCACCCCTCCACTTT. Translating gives CASSYEGLQSSYNSPLHF.

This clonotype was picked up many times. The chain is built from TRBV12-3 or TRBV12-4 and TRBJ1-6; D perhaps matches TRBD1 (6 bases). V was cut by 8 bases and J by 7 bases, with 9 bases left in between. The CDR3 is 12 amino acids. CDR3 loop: CASATGNSPLHF. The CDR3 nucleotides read TGTGCCAGCGCTACAGGGAATTCACCCCTCCACTTT.

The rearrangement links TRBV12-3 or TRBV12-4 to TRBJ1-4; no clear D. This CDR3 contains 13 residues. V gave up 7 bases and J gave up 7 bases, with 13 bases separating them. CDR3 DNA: TGTGCCAGCAAGCCAGGCTCATCTGAAAAACTGTTTTTT. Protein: CASKPGSSEKLFF.

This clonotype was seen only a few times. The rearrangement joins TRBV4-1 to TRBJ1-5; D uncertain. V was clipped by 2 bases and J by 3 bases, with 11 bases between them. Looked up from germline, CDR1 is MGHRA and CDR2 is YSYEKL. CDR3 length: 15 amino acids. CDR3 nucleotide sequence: TGCGCCAGCAGCCAATTGGGGTTTACCAATCAGCCCCAGCATTTT. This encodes CASSQLGFTNQPQHF.

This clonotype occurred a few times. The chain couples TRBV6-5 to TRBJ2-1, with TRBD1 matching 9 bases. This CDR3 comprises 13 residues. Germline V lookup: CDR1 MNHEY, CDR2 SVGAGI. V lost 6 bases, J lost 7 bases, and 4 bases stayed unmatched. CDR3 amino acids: CASRKTGGNEQFF. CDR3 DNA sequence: TGTGCCAGCAGAAAGACAGGGGGGAATGAGCAGTTCTTC.

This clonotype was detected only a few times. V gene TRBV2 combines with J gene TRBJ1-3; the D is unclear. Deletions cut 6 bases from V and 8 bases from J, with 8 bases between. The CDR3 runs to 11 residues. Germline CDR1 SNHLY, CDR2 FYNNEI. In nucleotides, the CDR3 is TGTGCCAGCAGAAATCGAGACACCATATATTTT. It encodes CASRNRDTIYF.

In nucleotides, the CDR3 is TGTGCCAGCTCACCGACTAGCGGGGGGGCAAGAGAGACCCAGTACTTC. Amino acid sequence: CASSPTSGGARETQYF. This sequence joins TRBV18 and TRBJ2-5; 14 bases line up with TRBD2. The germline V gene has CDR1 KGHSH and CDR2 LQKENI. This CDR3 is 16 amino acids long. J was trimmed by 4 bases and V by 3 bases; bases with no gene match: 4.

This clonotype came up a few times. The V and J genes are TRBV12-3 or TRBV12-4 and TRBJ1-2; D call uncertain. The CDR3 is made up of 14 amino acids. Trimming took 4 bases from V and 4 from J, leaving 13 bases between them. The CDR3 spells CASSYRGQAYGYTF. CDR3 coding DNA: TGTGCCAGCAGTTATCGAGGGCAGGCCTATGGCTACACCTTC.

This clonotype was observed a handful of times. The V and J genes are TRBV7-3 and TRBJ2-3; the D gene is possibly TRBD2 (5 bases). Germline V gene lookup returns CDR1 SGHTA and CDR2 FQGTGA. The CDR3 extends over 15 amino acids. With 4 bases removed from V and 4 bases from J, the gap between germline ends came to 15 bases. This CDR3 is CASSWGRGWSDTQYF. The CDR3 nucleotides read TGTGCCAGCAGCTGGGGTCGGGGATGGTCAGATACGCAGTATTTT. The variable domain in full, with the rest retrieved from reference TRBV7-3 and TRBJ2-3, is GAGVSQTPSNKVTEKGKYVELRCDPISGHTALYWYRQSLGQGPEFLIYFQGTGAADDSGLPNDRFFAVRPEGSVSTLKIQRTERGDSAVYLCASSWGRGWSDTQYFGPGTRLTVL.

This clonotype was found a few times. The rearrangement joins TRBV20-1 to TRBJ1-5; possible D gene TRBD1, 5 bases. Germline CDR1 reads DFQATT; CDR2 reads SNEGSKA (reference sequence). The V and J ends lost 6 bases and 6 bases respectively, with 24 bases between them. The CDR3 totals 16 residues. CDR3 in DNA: TGCAGTGCCGGGGACGGAAGGCTATACAGACCTCAGCCCCAGCATTTT. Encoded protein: CSAGDGRLYRPQPQHF.

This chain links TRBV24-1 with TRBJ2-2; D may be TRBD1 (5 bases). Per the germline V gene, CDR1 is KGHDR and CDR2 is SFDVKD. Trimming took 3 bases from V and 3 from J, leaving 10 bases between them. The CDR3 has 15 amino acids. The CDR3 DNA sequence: TGTGCCACCAGTGATCCAGGGAAGGACACCGGGGAGCTGTTTTTT. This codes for CATSDPGKDTGELFF.

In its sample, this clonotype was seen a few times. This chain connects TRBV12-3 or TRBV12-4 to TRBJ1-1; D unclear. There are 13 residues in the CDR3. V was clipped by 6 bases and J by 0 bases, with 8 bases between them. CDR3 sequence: CASSYQVNTEAFF. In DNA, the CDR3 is TGTGCCAGCAGCTATCAGGTGAACACTGAAGCTTTCTTT.

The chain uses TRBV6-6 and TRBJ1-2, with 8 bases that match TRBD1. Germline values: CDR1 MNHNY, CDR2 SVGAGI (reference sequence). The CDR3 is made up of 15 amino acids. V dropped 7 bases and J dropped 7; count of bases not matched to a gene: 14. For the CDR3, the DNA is TGTGCCAGCACCCAACCCGGACAGGGAGGGCTTGGCTACACCTTC. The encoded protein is CASTQPGQGGLGYTF.

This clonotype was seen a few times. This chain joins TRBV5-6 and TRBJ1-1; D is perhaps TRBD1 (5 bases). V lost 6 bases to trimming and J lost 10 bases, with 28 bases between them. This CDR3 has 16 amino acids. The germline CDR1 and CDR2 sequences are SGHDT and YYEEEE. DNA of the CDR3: TGTGCCAGCATGGGGGGAGGCGGAACCCACGATTTAGTAGCTTTCTTT. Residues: CASMGGGGTHDLVAFF.

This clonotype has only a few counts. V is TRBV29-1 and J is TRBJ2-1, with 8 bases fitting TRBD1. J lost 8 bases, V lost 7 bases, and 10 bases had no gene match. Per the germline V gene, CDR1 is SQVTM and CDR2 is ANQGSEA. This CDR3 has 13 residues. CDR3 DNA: TGCAGCGCCGGACAGGGTCCTTGGGATGAGCAGTTCTTC. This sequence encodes CSAGQGPWDEQFF.

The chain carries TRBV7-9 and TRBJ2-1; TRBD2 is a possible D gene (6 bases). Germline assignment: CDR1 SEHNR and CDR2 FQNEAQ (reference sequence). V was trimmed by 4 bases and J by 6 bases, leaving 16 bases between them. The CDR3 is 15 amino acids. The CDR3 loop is CASSYAGTHSNEQFF. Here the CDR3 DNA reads TGTGCCAGCAGCTATGCGGGAACACACTCCAATGAGCAGTTCTTC.

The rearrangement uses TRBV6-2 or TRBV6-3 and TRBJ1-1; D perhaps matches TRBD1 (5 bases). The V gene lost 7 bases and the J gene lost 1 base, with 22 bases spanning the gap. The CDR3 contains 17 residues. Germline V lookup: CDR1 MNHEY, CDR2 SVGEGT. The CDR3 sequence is CASKPNRGRGGNTEAFF. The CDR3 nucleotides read TGTGCCAGCAAACCCAATCGAGGGAGGGGAGGGAACACTGAAGCTTTCTTT.

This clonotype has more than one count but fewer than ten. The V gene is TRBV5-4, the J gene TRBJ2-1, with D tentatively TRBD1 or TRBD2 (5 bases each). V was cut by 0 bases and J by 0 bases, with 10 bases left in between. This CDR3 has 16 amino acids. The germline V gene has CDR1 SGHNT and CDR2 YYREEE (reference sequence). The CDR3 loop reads CASSLGGSSSYNEQFF. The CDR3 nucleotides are TGTGCCAGCAGCTTGGGGGGGTCTAGCTCCTACAATGAGCAGTTCTTC.

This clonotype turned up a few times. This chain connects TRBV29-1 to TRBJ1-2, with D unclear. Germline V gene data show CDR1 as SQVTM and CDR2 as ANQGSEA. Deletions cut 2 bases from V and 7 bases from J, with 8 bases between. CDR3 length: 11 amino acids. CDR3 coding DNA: TGCAGCGTTGAATACCGGGGTGGCTACACCTTC. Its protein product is CSVEYRGGYTF.

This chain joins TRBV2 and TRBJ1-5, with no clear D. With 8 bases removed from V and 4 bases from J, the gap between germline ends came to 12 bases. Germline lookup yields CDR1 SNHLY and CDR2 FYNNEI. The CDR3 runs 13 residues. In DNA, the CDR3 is TGTGCCAGCGTGAGTGGTTTGAATCAGCCCCAGCATTTT. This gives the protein CASVSGLNQPQHF.

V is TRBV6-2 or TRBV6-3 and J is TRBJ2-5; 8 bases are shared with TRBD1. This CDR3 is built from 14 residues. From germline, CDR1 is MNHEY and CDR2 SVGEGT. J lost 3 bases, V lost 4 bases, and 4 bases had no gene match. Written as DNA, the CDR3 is TGTGCCAGCAGTTCGCAGGGGGCGAAAGAGACCCAGTACTTC. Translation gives CASSSQGAKETQYF.

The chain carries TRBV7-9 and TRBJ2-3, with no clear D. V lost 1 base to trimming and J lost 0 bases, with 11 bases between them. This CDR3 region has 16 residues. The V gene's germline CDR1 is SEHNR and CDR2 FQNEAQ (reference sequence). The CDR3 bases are TGTGCCAGCAGCTTAGACGGCGGCCGCAGCACAGATACGCAGTATTTT. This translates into CASSLDGGRSTDTQYF. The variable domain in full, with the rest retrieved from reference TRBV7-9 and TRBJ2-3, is DTGVSQNPRHKITKRGQNVTFRCDPISEHNRLYWYRQTLGQGPEFLTYFQNEAQLEKSRLLSDRFSAERPKGSFSTLEIQRTEQGDSAMYLCASSLDGGRSTDTQYFGPGTRLTVL.

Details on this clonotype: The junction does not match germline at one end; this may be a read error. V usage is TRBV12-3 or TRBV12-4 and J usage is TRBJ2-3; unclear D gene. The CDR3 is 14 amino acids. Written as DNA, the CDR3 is TGTGCCAGCAATTTAGGCGCAAGCACAGATACGCAGTATTTT. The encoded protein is CASNLGASTDTQYF.